The rows below give T cell receptor beta chains drawn from one sample of a study of shared clonotypes between healthy human individuals. The method was immunoSEQ multiplex PCR; TCRdb's version includes in-frame clones alone and lacks a portion of them. This sample carries 2 million to 2.5 million clones, approximately 94% of them seen once, and the ten largest clones take more than 0.1%. Sequencing input: naive CD4+ T cells sorted from blood. These receptors were taken from a man between 18 and 35 years old in good health. CDR3s include the opening cysteine and the closing phenylalanine or tryptophan. The D gene is left open where the match is weak. Clone size is shown for a subset of rows, as once, few, many or a class of expanded clone.

TRBV18	-	TRBJ2-7	-	TGTGCCAGCTCACCTTCTCCCTCCTCCTACGAGCAGTACTTC	CASSPSPSSYEQYF
TRBV15	-	TRBJ2-2	once	TGTGCCACCAGCAAAGGGGGGAACACCGGGGAGCTGTTTTTT	CATSKGGNTGELFF
TRBV29-1	-	TRBJ2-3	-	TGCAGCGTTTCGGGGGTCGAGGGGGTTACGCAGTATTTT	CSVSGVEGVTQYF
TRBV5-6	-	TRBJ2-1	-	TGTGCCAGCTTAACTTTAGGCGGCCTCTACAATGAGCAGTTCTTC	CASLTLGGLYNEQFF
TRBV7-9	-	TRBJ2-3	-	TGTGCCAGCAGCTTTGGTAAGGCAACCCTCCGCACAGATACGCAGTATTTT	CASSFGKATLRTDTQYF
TRBV9	-	TRBJ2-3	-	TGTGCCAGCAGCCCCCAAGGGGGGGGCATAGATACGCAGTATTTT	CASSPQGGGIDTQYF
TRBV11-3	-	TRBJ2-1	-	TGTGCCAGCAGCTTGGACCGCTACAATGAGCAGTTCTTC	CASSLDRYNEQFF
TRBV14	-	TRBJ1-3	-	TGTGCCAGCAGCCAAGATTTTACAGCTGGAAACACCATATATTTT	CASSQDFTAGNTIYF
TRBV19	-	TRBJ2-6	-	TGTGCCAGTAGTACCCTCAACGTCCTGACTTTC	CASSTLNVLTF
TRBV9	-	TRBJ2-2	-	TGTGCCAGCAGCGCCCAGGGGGGGCTCGCGAACACCGGGGAGCTGTTTTTT	CASSAQGGLANTGELFF
TRBV7-8	TRBD1	TRBJ1-1	-	TGTGCCAGCAGCCCAGACAGGGGGCGGACTGAAGCTTTCTTT	CASSPDRGRTEAFF
TRBV18	TRBD1	TRBJ2-2	-	TGTGCCAGCTCACCCGGACAGGTCGGACACGGGGAGCTGTTTTTT	CASSPGQVGHGELFF
TRBV7-9	TRBD2	TRBJ2-7	-	TGTGCCAGCAGCAGGCTAGCGGGAGGGAGGTACGAGCAGTACTTC	CASSRLAGGRYEQYF
TRBV2	-	TRBJ2-1	-	TGTGCCAGCTCCCTGCGGCTGGGGGGCAATGAGCAGTTCTTC	CASSLRLGGNEQFF
TRBV9	TRBD2	TRBJ2-5	-	TGTGCCAGCAGCCCAAGACTAGCGGGAGGACGAGAGACCCAGTACTTC	CASSPRLAGGRETQYF
TRBV6-5	-	TRBJ2-3	-	TGTGCCAGCAGTGGGAGATCAGATACGCAGTATTTT	CASSGRSDTQYF
TRBV28	-	TRBJ1-2	-	TGTGCCAGCAGTACCCAGGCGGGTGGCTACACCTTC	CASSTQAGGYTF
TRBV30	TRBD2	TRBJ2-1	-	TGTGCCTGGAGTGTCTTTTTGACTAGCGGAGCCCTTAATGAGCAGTTCTTC	CAWSVFLTSGALNEQFF
TRBV6-1	-	TRBJ2-7	-	TGTGCCAGCAGTGAACCCGGCGGGAATACCTACGAGCAGTACTTC	CASSEPGGNTYEQYF
TRBV10-3	-	TRBJ1-1	-	TGTGCCATCAGTGCGTCCAGGAACACTGAAGCTTTCTTT	CAISASRNTEAFF
TRBV27	-	TRBJ1-2	-	TGTGCCAGCAGTTCCGAGGGCGGAGGCTACACCTTC	CASSSEGGGYTF
TRBV19	-	TRBJ2-7	-	TGTGCCAGTAGTGAACAGGGAAGCTCCTACGAGCAGTACTTC	CASSEQGSSYEQYF
TRBV28	-	TRBJ2-5	once	TGTGCCAGCAGTCTACTTGGATACCAAGAGACCCAGTACTTC	CASSLLGYQETQYF
TRBV6-5	-	TRBJ1-2	-	TGTGCCAGCAGTTACTCAGGGCCGGGCTATGGCTACACCTTC	CASSYSGPGYGYTF
TRBV5-1	-	TRBJ2-2	-	TGCGCCAGCAGCTTGGACGGCGGGACCGGGGAGCTGTTTTTT	CASSLDGGTGELFF
TRBV20-1	-	TRBJ2-1	-	TGCAGTGCCCTACTTACCAATGAGCAGTTCTTC	CSALLTNEQFF
TRBV19	TRBD1	TRBJ2-7	-	TGTGCCAGTAGTATAGCCTTTTGGGACAGGGATGGCGAGCAGTACTTC	CASSIAFWDRDGEQYF
TRBV2	-	TRBJ2-1	once	TGTGCCAGCAGTATACAGGGGGCGGCTAGCGGGAGCTATGAGCAGTTCTTC	CASSIQGAASGSYEQFF
TRBV29-1	-	TRBJ2-5	-	TGCAGCGTTGTTTTAAGGCCCCAAGAGACCCAGTACTTC	CSVVLRPQETQYF
TRBV9	TRBD1	TRBJ2-2	-	TGTGCCAGCAGCGCCCGGACAGGGGACAGCCTCACCGGGGAGCTGTTTTTT	CASSARTGDSLTGELFF
TRBV29-1	-	TRBJ1-1	-	TGCAGCGTTGGATATCTCGCGGGATCAACTGAAGCTTTCTTT	CSVGYLAGSTEAFF
TRBV30	-	TRBJ1-3	-	TGTGCCTGGAGTGCCGGGACTGTTGGAAACACCATATATTTT	CAWSAGTVGNTIYF
TRBV9	-	TRBJ1-2	-	TGTGCCAGCAGCGTAGGGTGGGGCTCTAACTATGGCTACACCTTC	CASSVGWGSNYGYTF
TRBV4-3	-	TRBJ1-1	-	TGCGCCAGCAGCCAAGACTACGACGGGCGGGGCACTGAAGCTTTCTTT	CASSQDYDGRGTEAFF
TRBV5-1	TRBD2	TRBJ2-2	-	TGCGCCAGCAGCTTGGCCTCAAAACTAGCGGGGCCCCCTGGCACCGGGGAGCTGTTTTTT	CASSLASKLAGPPGTGELFF
TRBV2	TRBD1	TRBJ2-7	few	TGTGCCAGCAGTCGGGACAGAGACCTAACCTACGAGCAGTACTTC	CASSRDRDLTYEQYF
TRBV10-3	-	TRBJ1-2	-	TGTGCCATCAGTGAGTCGATCGGGCGGGCTACCATCTATGGCTACACCTTC	CAISESIGRATIYGYTF
TRBV5-6	-	TRBJ2-7	-	TGTGCCAGCAGCTTGGGGAGGGCAGGGCAGGACGAGCAGTACTTC	CASSLGRAGQDEQYF
TRBV6-6	TRBD2	TRBJ2-5	-	TGTGCCAGCAGCCCCGGACTAGCGGGGGGGGCCCAGTACTTC	CASSPGLAGGAQYF
TRBV28	TRBD1	TRBJ1-5	-	TGTGCCAGCAGTTTTCAGGGGGCGAAGGGCCCCCAGCATTTT	CASSFQGAKGPQHF
TRBV7-2	-	TRBJ1-6	-	TGTGCCAGCAGCTTAGATGATGTAGGCGGTTATAATTCACCCCTCCACTTT	CASSLDDVGGYNSPLHF
TRBV6-5	TRBD1	TRBJ1-5	-	TGTGCCAGCAGTCAAGGGACAGCTTATCAGCCCCAGCATTTT	CASSQGTAYQPQHF
TRBV11-2	TRBD1	TRBJ2-1	-	TGTGCCAGCAGCTGGGGACAGGGGGGGAACAATGAGCAGTTCTTC	CASSWGQGGNNEQFF
TRBV30	-	TRBJ2-5	-	TGTGCCTGGAGTGGATTGGTAGAGACCCAGTACTTC	CAWSGLVETQYF
TRBV9	TRBD2	TRBJ2-3	-	TGTGCCAGCAACAATAGAGGCAGAGGACTAGTCACGATGTTGGATACGCAGTATTTT	CASNNRGRGLVTMLDTQYF
TRBV4-3	TRBD2	TRBJ2-7	-	TGCGCCAGCAGCCAAGCTGCTAGCGGAACCTTTTACGAGCAGTACTTC	CASSQAASGTFYEQYF
TRBV5-1	-	TRBJ1-1	-	TGCGCCAGCAGTCAGAGTCCTGGGAACACTGAAGCTTTCTTT	CASSQSPGNTEAFF
TRBV18	TRBD2	TRBJ2-3	-	TGTGCCAGCTCACCTAGGGTCGGTAGCGGGGAAACAGATACGCAGTATTTT	CASSPRVGSGETDTQYF
TRBV2	TRBD1	TRBJ1-1	-	TGTGCCAGCAGAGACACAGGGGACACTGAAGCTTTCTTT	CASRDTGDTEAFF
TRBV5-6	TRBD2	TRBJ2-3	-	TGTGCCAGCAGCTTGGAGGCTAGCGGGATGACAGATACGCAGTATTTT	CASSLEASGMTDTQYF
TRBV5-4	-	TRBJ2-3	-	TGTGCCAGCAGCCTCGACAAGAACACAGATACGCAGTATTTT	CASSLDKNTDTQYF
TRBV7-9	-	TRBJ2-1	-	TGTGCCAGCAGCTTAGTAGGGTGGGAGCGAAATTACAATGAGCAGTTCTTC	CASSLVGWERNYNEQFF
TRBV18	TRBD1	TRBJ2-5	-	TGTGCCAGCTCACCGAGACAGGGGACCGAGACCCAGTACTTC	CASSPRQGTETQYF
TRBV18	-	TRBJ2-1	-	TGTGCCAGCTCACCACAGTCCGGGACAACCTACAATGAGCAGTTCTTC	CASSPQSGTTYNEQFF
TRBV5-4	TRBD1	TRBJ1-2	-	TGTGCCAGCAGCCAGGGACAGCGGACCTACTATGGCTACACCTTC	CASSQGQRTYYGYTF
TRBV6-5	-	TRBJ1-5	few	TGTGCCAGCACACTTAATGGGGATGATCAGCCCCAGCATTTT	CASTLNGDDQPQHF
TRBV28	-	TRBJ1-1	-	TGTGCCAGCAGGTTATGGTCAGGGCCCGTGAACACTGAAGCTTTCTTT	CASRLWSGPVNTEAFF
TRBV2	TRBD1	TRBJ1-5	once	TGTGCCAGCGCGACAGGGGTCAATCAGCCCCAGCATTTT	CASATGVNQPQHF
TRBV19	-	TRBJ2-2	-	TGTGCCAGTCGGTATGAAAGGGGGACTAACACCGGGGAGCTGTTTTTT	CASRYERGTNTGELFF